This entry is about one TCR beta chain. Its target is unknown. This specimen belongs to a study of early T cells in non-severe SARS-CoV-2 infection. About the study: Sequencing input comprised bulk RNA from unsorted whole blood; chain pairing was not available. Study-wide results and caveats: In VDJdb matching, anti-spike CD8 responses were favored while private and CD4 specificities went missing.

Individual cDNA molecules carried attached unique molecular identifiers. MiXCR, applied by TCRdb to the 5' RACE reads, yields one record per CDR3 protein. The sample comprises tens of thousands of distinct CDR3 sequences, about 12% of which are singletons, and 3.5% to 5.5% rests with the top ten. What was sequenced was whole blood. This receptor was obtained from an adult who was a healthcare worker with PCR-confirmed SARS-CoV-2 infection or an uninfected control (not recorded which).

The CDR3 coding sequence is TGTGCCAGCTCACAGGGGGCTGGCTATGGCTACACCTTC. Its translation is CASSQGAGYGYTF. This rearrangement joins TRBV18 to TRBJ1-2, with 7 bases lining up with TRBD1. This CDR3 is 13 amino acids long. V dropped 4 bases and J dropped 4; count of bases not matched to a gene: 3. The germline CDR1 and CDR2 sequences are KGHSH and LQKENI.